The entry below describes one T cell receptor (beta chain). Its matching antigen is unknown. This sample was included in a study of CD8 T cell repertoires and HIV-1 epitope variants. Background on the study: T cells were stimulated with Twenty-five Gag and Nef peptides separately. A roughly 10-day culture received IL-2, IL-7 and IL-15 on days 3 and 7. Study observations and caveats: Beta chains alone show antigen proliferation, not cytokine profile or function. About five clonotypes recognized Nef KF9, one HW9, none TAALDMSHF.

The germline gives CDR1 SGHDT, CDR2 YYEEEE. The V and J ends lost 4 bases and 5 bases respectively, with 25 bases between them. CDR3 length equals 17 residues. Assay: immunoSEQ multiplex PCR; the TCRdb copy retains only in-frame clones and omits some. The sample consists of roughly 5,800 clones, about 60% of them appearing once. The sample taken for sequencing was cultured CD8+ T cells derived from PBMCs. This rearrangement joins TRBV5-6 to TRBJ2-7; D perhaps matches TRBD1 (5 bases). The receptor comes from a male donor with HIV. The CDR3 sequence is CASSRWGGKEKANEQYF. CDR3 bases: TGTGCCAGCAGCCGGTGGGGCGGTAAGGAGAAGGCGAACGAGCAGTACTTC.